A selection of T cell receptor beta chains follows, all from one sample in a study of blood T cell repertoires in COVID-19. TCRdb's copy holds only in-frame clones and misses some; the assay was immunoSEQ multiplex PCR. The top ten clones hold about 0.64% of a sample with 260,000 or so clones, 88% of them seen once. Specimen: peripheral blood. The receptors shown here come from a human donor in a cohort sampled during active COVID-19. The CDR3 runs from the conserved cysteine through the conserved F or W. A D gene is named only where the DNA matches it firmly. Clone size is given for some rows only: seen once, a few or many times, or a class if the clone is expanded.

d_call	v_call	clone_size	j_call	cdr3_nt	cdr3_aa
TRBD2	TRBV4-1	few	TRBJ2-7	TGCGCCAGCAGCCAAATTCCTAGCGGGAGCCAGAACGAGCAGTACTTC	CASSQIPSGSQNEQYF
TRBD2	TRBV6-2/TRBV6-3	-	TRBJ2-7	TGTGCCAGCAGTTACCCGGGGGGCGAGCAGTACTTC	CASSYPGGEQYF
-	TRBV19	-	TRBJ1-5	TGTGCCAGTAGTAAAGGCAGACAAGATCAGCCCCAGCATTTT	CASSKGRQDQPQHF
-	TRBV6-1	-	TRBJ2-1	TGTGCCAGCAGTGAAGGGGGGGTGAGGGTTGAGCAGTTCTTC	CASSEGGVRVEQFF
-	TRBV2	-	TRBJ1-4	TGTGCCAGCAGCCTCCAGGGAAGGTCTAATGAAAAACTGTTTTTT	CASSLQGRSNEKLFF
-	TRBV4-1	once	TRBJ2-3	TGCGCCAGCAGCCTAGCCGCTCTGACAGATACGCAGTATTTT	CASSLAALTDTQYF
TRBD1	TRBV19	-	TRBJ1-2	TGTGCCAGTAGTCTGGGGGGACAGGGATTCTATGGCTACACCTTC	CASSLGGQGFYGYTF
-	TRBV7-2	-	TRBJ2-7	TGTGCCAGCAGCTTAGTTCCCAGGCACGAGCAGTACTTC	CASSLVPRHEQYF
-	TRBV6-2/TRBV6-3	-	TRBJ2-7	TGTGCCAGCAGTTACTACTTTACAGGCCGTGACGAGCAGTACTTC	CASSYYFTGRDEQYF
TRBD2	TRBV4-3	-	TRBJ2-1	TGCGCCAGCAGCCAAGATGGGGCGGGAGGGCCAACTTACTACAATGAGCAGTTCTTC	CASSQDGAGGPTYYNEQFF
-	TRBV7-6	-	TRBJ2-3	TGTGCCAGCAGCTTAGCCTTTATAGCTACAGATACGCAGTATTTT	CASSLAFIATDTQYF
-	TRBV19	-	TRBJ1-4	TGTGCCAGTAGTAGAGCCGGGGAGGGTTGGAATGAAAAACTGTTTTTT	CASSRAGEGWNEKLFF
-	TRBV5-4	-	TRBJ2-7	TGTGCCAGCAGCGCCGGGGTTGGATACGAGCAGTACTTC	CASSAGVGYEQYF
-	TRBV9	-	TRBJ1-4	TGTGCCAGCAGCCCCCGGGTAGTCACTAATGAAAAACTGTTTTTT	CASSPRVVTNEKLFF
-	TRBV12-3/TRBV12-4	once	TRBJ2-1	TGTGCCAGCAGTCCTCAAGGGGCGAATGAGCAGTTCTTC	CASSPQGANEQFF
-	TRBV4-3	-	TRBJ1-2	TGCGCCAGCAGCATATGGGAGAACTATGGCTACACCTTC	CASSIWENYGYTF
-	TRBV27	-	TRBJ1-5	TGTGCCAGCAGTTCGGACAGCCCTTATAGCAATCAGCCCCAGCATTTT	CASSSDSPYSNQPQHF
TRBD1	TRBV6-4	-	TRBJ2-6	TGTGCCAGCAGAACCGCGCGACAGGGGGCGCTTGGGGCCAACGTCCTGACTTTC	CASRTARQGALGANVLTF
-	TRBV7-3	-	TRBJ2-2	TGTGCCAGCAGCTGGACTCTTACCGGGGAGCTGTTTTTT	CASSWTLTGELFF
TRBD1	TRBV18	-	TRBJ1-1	TGTGCCAGCTCACTCGGACAGGACACTGAAGCTTTCTTT	CASSLGQDTEAFF
TRBD1	TRBV18	once	TRBJ2-7	TGTGCCAGCTCGCCGGGACAGACCTACGAGCAGTACTTC	CASSPGQTYEQYF
TRBD1	TRBV30	-	TRBJ1-6	TGTGCCCGGGACAGGGGGCAATTTGGTTCACCCCTCCACTTT	CARDRGQFGSPLHF
TRBD1	TRBV29-1	-	TRBJ1-2	TGCAGCGTTGACAGCGGACAGGCCAAGTATGGCTACACCTTC	CSVDSGQAKYGYTF
TRBD2	TRBV12-3/TRBV12-4	-	TRBJ2-7	TGTGCCAGCAGTAGGACTAGCGGCAAGTACTTC	CASSRTSGKYF
-	TRBV2	once	TRBJ2-7	TGTGCCAGCACCGACTACAGCGAGCAGTACTTC	CASTDYSEQYF
TRBD1	TRBV9	few	TRBJ2-7	TGTGCCAGCACCCCAGGACAGGGTGACGAGCAGTACTTC	CASTPGQGDEQYF
TRBD2	TRBV5-1	-	TRBJ2-5	TGCGCCAGCAGCATCGGGACTAGCGGGATTCAACAAGAGACCCAGTACTTC	CASSIGTSGIQQETQYF
-	TRBV7-6	-	TRBJ1-4	TGTGCCAGCAGCTTATCCGGGGGACTTAATGAAAAACTGTTTTTT	CASSLSGGLNEKLFF
-	TRBV2	-	TRBJ2-5	TGTGCCAGCAGTGAAGGTCGGGGAGAGACCCAGTACTTC	CASSEGRGETQYF
-	TRBV15	-	TRBJ2-3	TGTGCCACCAGCAGAGGCCCTATTGCAGATACGCAGTATTTT	CATSRGPIADTQYF
TRBD1	TRBV27	-	TRBJ2-7	TGTGCCAGCAGGAAGGACAGGTCAACCTACGAGCAGTACTTC	CASRKDRSTYEQYF
-	TRBV9	-	TRBJ1-3	TGTGCCAGCAGCATAGGACAACGCAGCGGAAACACCATATATTTT	CASSIGQRSGNTIYF
-	TRBV5-1	-	TRBJ2-1	TGCGCCAGCAGCTTGGGTCCAGGGGAGATAGATGAGCAGTTCTTC	CASSLGPGEIDEQFF
-	TRBV19	-	TRBJ2-5	TGTGCCAGTAGTCGGGGAGTTGTACCCCAAGAGACCCAGTACTTC	CASSRGVVPQETQYF
-	TRBV15	-	TRBJ2-7	TGTGCCACCAGCAGCACACGGCGGACCTACGAGCAGTACTTC	CATSSTRRTYEQYF
-	TRBV6-1	-	TRBJ1-2	TGTGCCAGCAGTGATGTCCGGAAGGGGCTCTATGGCTACACCTTC	CASSDVRKGLYGYTF
TRBD2	TRBV6-1	-	TRBJ2-1	TGTGCCAGCAGTGAGGCCCCCCCGGGACTAGCGGGAGTGGATGAGCAGTTCTTC	CASSEAPPGLAGVDEQFF
TRBD2	TRBV28	-	TRBJ2-7	TGTGCCAGCAGTTTAACGTTCGCAGCGACTAGCGGAGCCGGGGGGTACTACGAGCAGTACTTC	CASSLTFAATSGAGGYYEQYF
TRBD1	TRBV7-8	once	TRBJ1-5	TGTGCCAGCAGCTTAGCAGGGGGCGATCAGCCCCAGCATTTT	CASSLAGGDQPQHF
-	TRBV25-1	-	TRBJ1-1	TGTGCCAGCACCCCATGGGGGGGGGCGGTGAGCACTGAAGCTTTCTTT	CASTPWGGAVSTEAFF
TRBD2	TRBV9	-	TRBJ2-7	TGTGCCAGCAGCGTAGCTATAGCGGGAGACGTATACGAGCAGTACTTC	CASSVAIAGDVYEQYF
-	TRBV19	-	TRBJ2-7	TGTGCCAGTAGTATAGTAACCGGGACTCCCCACGAGCAGTACTTC	CASSIVTGTPHEQYF
TRBD2	TRBV27	-	TRBJ2-6	TGTGCCAGCAGTTTAAGGGCTAGCGGGTCTGGGGCCAACGTCCTGACTTTC	CASSLRASGSGANVLTF
-	TRBV27	-	TRBJ1-1	TGTGCCAGCAGTTCTTACACTGAAGCTTTCTTT	CASSSYTEAFF
TRBD1	TRBV6-5	-	TRBJ1-5	TGTGCCAGCAGTTATGGGGACAGGGGAGTGAGTCAGCCCCAGCATTTT	CASSYGDRGVSQPQHF
TRBD1	TRBV3-1/TRBV3-2	-	TRBJ1-2	TGTGCCAGCAGCCAAGTGACAGGGGGCGACTATGGCTACACCTTC	CASSQVTGGDYGYTF